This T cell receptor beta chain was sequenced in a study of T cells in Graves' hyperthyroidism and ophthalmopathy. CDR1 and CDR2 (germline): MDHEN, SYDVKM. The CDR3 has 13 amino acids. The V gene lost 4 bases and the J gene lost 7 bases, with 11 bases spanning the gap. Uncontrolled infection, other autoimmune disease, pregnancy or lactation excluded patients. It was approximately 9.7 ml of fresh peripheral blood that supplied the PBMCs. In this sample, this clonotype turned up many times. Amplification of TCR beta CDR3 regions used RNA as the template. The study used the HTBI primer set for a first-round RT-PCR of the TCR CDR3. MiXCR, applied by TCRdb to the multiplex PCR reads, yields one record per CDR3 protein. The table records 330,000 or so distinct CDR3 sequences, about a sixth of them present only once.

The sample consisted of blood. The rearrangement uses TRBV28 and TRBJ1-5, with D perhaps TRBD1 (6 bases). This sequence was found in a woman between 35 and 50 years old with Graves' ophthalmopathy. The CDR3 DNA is TGTGCCAGCAGTTACAGGGTGGAGCAGCCCCAGCATTTT. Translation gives CASSYRVEQPQHF.